A single sample is the source of the 30 T cell receptor beta chains below, sequenced in a study of blood T cell repertoires in COVID-19. Profiling relied on immunoSEQ multiplex PCR, and the TCRdb table lists in-frame clones only, not all of them. The sample holds 330,000 or so clones, around nine tenths seen once. The sequencing input was peripheral blood. The receptors were gathered from an older woman with COVID-19, enrolled during active disease.

V and J are TRBV20-1 and TRBJ2-2; weak D call: TRBD1 (5 bases). CDR3 size: 14 residues. Germline V gene lookup returns CDR1 DFQATT and CDR2 SNEGSKA (reference sequence). V was pared by 3 bases and J by 1 base, with 9 bases between. The CDR3 DNA reads TGCAGTGCTAGTTACAGGCGGAACACCGGGGAGCTGTTTTTT. Residues: CSASYRRNTGELFF.

V is TRBV5-1 and J is TRBJ2-2; 7 positions agree with TRBD1. The V gene's germline CDR1 is SGHRS and CDR2 YFSETQ. This CDR3 has 15 residues. V lost 5 bases, J lost 7 bases, and 11 bases stayed unmatched. Here the CDR3 reads CASSSLQGMGGELFF. The DNA of the CDR3 is TGCGCCAGCAGTTCCTTACAGGGGATGGGCGGGGAGCTGTTTTTT.

The chain recombines TRBV6-5 with TRBJ2-5, with D maybe TRBD2 (5 bases). The germline V gene has CDR1 MNHEY and CDR2 SVGAGI. The CDR3 is made up of 14 amino acids. V was shortened by 5 bases and J by 5 bases, with 15 bases between the two germline ends. In DNA, the CDR3 is TGTGCCAGCAGTCCTGATACGGGGTGGGAGACCCAGTACTTC. The encoded protein is CASSPDTGWETQYF.

The genes are TRBV3-1 (or the pseudogene TRBV3-2) and TRBJ2-5; D not resolved. Germline CDR1 LGHDT, CDR2 YNNKEL (reference sequence). Trimming shortened V by 4 bases and J by 4 bases, and 7 bases separated the two germline ends. The CDR3 loop spans 12 amino acids. The CDR3 here is CASSPYGETQYF. CDR3 bases: TGTGCCAGCAGCCCTTACGGAGAGACCCAGTACTTC.

The gene calls are TRBV6-7 and TRBJ2-2, with D possibly being TRBD1 (6 bases). TRBV6-7 counts as an open reading frame of uncertain function. The CDR3 has 16 residues. Trimming stripped 0 bases from V and 3 bases from J, with 11 bases between. The CDR3 DNA is TGTGCCAGCAGTTACTCGATGGACAGACACACCGGGGAGCTGTTTTTT. It translates to CASSYSMDRHTGELFF.

The chain joins TRBV7-2 to TRBJ1-4; TRBD1 matches at 7 bases. Trimming at V came to 3 bases and at J to 5 bases, leaving 6 bases not matched to a gene. The CDR3 totals 15 residues. Germline CDR1 and CDR2: SGHTA and FQGNSA. CDR3 loop: CASSFTGVVNEKLFF. CDR3 in DNA: TGTGCCAGCAGCTTTACAGGGGTTGTGAATGAAAAACTGTTTTTT.

This clone was seen repeatedly, ten times or more. This rearrangement joins TRBV7-2 to TRBJ2-7; D gene uncertain. Germline V CDR1 and CDR2: SGHTA, FQGNSA. Trimming removed 5 bases at V and 6 bases at J, with 11 bases between. This CDR3 is 12 amino acids long. The CDR3 protein is CASSLTGSEQYF. The CDR3 DNA sequence: TGTGCCAGCAGCCTTACCGGGTCCGAGCAGTACTTC.

This clone occurred a few times. The V call is TRBV28, the J call TRBJ1-1, with 9 bases that match TRBD1. Germline V CDR1 and CDR2: MDHEN, SYDVKM. This CDR3 has 17 residues. The V and J ends lost 1 base and 5 bases, in that order; junction bases with no gene match: 11. The CDR3 protein is CASSLFERTGERTEAFF. The DNA of the CDR3 is TGTGCCAGCAGTTTATTTGAGCGGACAGGGGAGAGGACTGAAGCTTTCTTT. Together with reference TRBV28 and TRBJ1-1, the CDR3 gives the full variable domain: DVKVTQSSRYLVKRTGEKVFLECVQDMDHENMFWYRQDPGLGLRLIYFSYDVKMKEKGDIPEGYSVSREKKERFSLILESASTNQTSMYLCASSLFERTGERTEAFFGQGTRLTVV.

This clone was seen only once. V is TRBV5-6 and J is TRBJ1-2; D uncertain. Trimming pared 6 bases from V and 0 bases from J, leaving 9 bases between. The CDR3 loop spans 13 amino acids. CDR1 and CDR2 (germline): SGHDT, YYEEEE. The CDR3 region is CASKADSNYGYTF. Here the CDR3 DNA reads TGTGCCAGCAAGGCAGACTCTAACTATGGCTACACCTTC.

The rearrangement links TRBV7-3 to TRBJ2-1, with TRBD2 matching 7 bases. Germline V CDR1 and CDR2: SGHTA, FQGTGA. Unmatched junction bases numbered 14, after V lost 4 bases and J lost 5 bases. This CDR3 comprises 17 residues. The chain's CDR3 is CASSYSPQRERDNEQFF. CDR3 sequence (DNA): TGTGCCAGCAGCTACTCCCCTCAGCGGGAACGGGACAATGAGCAGTTCTTC.

As for this clone: Other DNA sequences within the sample encode an identical CDR3. The chain's CDR3 is CASSLGTGDEQYF. As DNA, the CDR3 is TGCGCCAGCAGCCTAGGGACAGGGGACGAGCAGTACTTC. V and J are TRBV5-1 and TRBJ2-7; 10 nucleotides line up with TRBD1. Germline loops: CDR1 SGHRS, CDR2 YFSETQ. V shed 4 bases, J shed 5 bases, and the junction held 3 bases outside the gene matches. The CDR3 is made up of 13 amino acids. Variable domain in full (rest from reference TRBV5-1 and TRBJ2-7): KAGVTQTPRYLIKTRGQQVTLSCSPISGHRSVSWYQQTPGQGLQFLFEYFSETQRNKGNFPGRFSGRQFSNSRSEMNVSTLELGDSALYLCASSLGTGDEQYFGPGTRLTVT.

The chain employs TRBV5-1 and TRBJ1-1; weak D call: TRBD1 (5 bases). Germline V gene data show CDR1 as SGHRS and CDR2 as YFSETQ. This CDR3 has 15 amino acids. V lost 0 bases and J lost 3, with 12 bases in between. The CDR3 region has the DNA TGCGCCAGCAGCTTGGTTGGGGGGAGTTACACTGAAGCTTTCTTT. Translating gives CASSLVGGSYTEAFF.

V and J are TRBV18 and TRBJ2-7, with TRBD1 identical over 9 bases. V trimming: 0 bases; J trimming: 6 bases; junction bases outside the gene matches: 12. The CDR3 extends over 17 amino acids. Germline loops: CDR1 KGHSH, CDR2 LQKENI. The CDR3 nucleotides read TGTGCCAGCTCACCACCTTACAGGGGGCAGTCGGCAGGCGAGCAGTACTTC. It yields the protein CASSPPYRGQSAGEQYF.

The rearrangement links TRBV18 to TRBJ2-7, with 8 positions matching TRBD1. The CDR3 consists of 17 residues. The J segment lost 0 bases and the V segment lost 2 bases, leaving 9 bases of the junction unmatched. Germline CDR1 reads KGHSH; CDR2 reads LQKENI. CDR3 region: CASSPRDRIQSSYEQYF. The CDR3 DNA reads TGTGCCAGCTCACCAAGGGACAGGATCCAAAGCTCCTACGAGCAGTACTTC.

This chain uses TRBV24-1 with TRBJ1-6; the D gene is possibly TRBD1 (5 bases). V dropped 10 bases and J dropped 3 bases, with 15 bases sitting between them. This CDR3 is built from 15 residues. Germline values: CDR1 KGHDR, CDR2 SFDVKD. The CDR3 sequence is CATIDAGDYNSPLHF. DNA for the CDR3: TGTGCCACGATAGATGCGGGGGACTATAATTCACCCCTCCACTTT.

V and J are TRBV11-2 and TRBJ1-1; 7 bases fit TRBD1. With V trimmed by 1 base and J by 4 bases, 9 bases remained unmatched. Germline values: CDR1 SGHAT, CDR2 FQNNGV. CDR3 length: 16 amino acids. The CDR3 spells CASSLGRQGPGTEAFF. In DNA, the CDR3 is TGTGCCAGCAGCTTAGGTAGACAGGGTCCGGGCACTGAAGCTTTCTTT.

The chain carries TRBV24-1 and TRBJ2-1; TRBD2 matches 7 bases. V trimming: 0 bases; J trimming: 4 bases; junction bases outside the gene matches: 5. The germline V gene encodes CDR1 KGHDR and CDR2 SFDVKD. The CDR3 is made up of 16 amino acids. CDR3 nucleotide sequence: TGTGCCACCAGTGATTTGTGCCTAGCGGCATACAATGAGCAGTTCTTC. The encoded protein is CATSDLCLAAYNEQFF.

V and J are TRBV2 and TRBJ1-5; no clear D. V was clipped by 3 bases and J by 4 bases, with 7 bases between them. The germline gives CDR1 SNHLY, CDR2 FYNNEI. This CDR3 spans 13 amino acids. The CDR3 protein is CASSDWRNQPQHF. For the CDR3, the DNA is TGTGCCAGCAGTGACTGGCGGAATCAGCCCCAGCATTTT.

The rearrangement joins TRBV5-1 to TRBJ1-1, with D perhaps TRBD1 (6 bases). Germline CDR1 reads SGHRS; CDR2 reads YFSETQ. V was pared by 1 base and J by 4 bases, with 14 bases between. The CDR3 covers 15 residues. The CDR3 DNA is TGCGCCAGCAGCTTGTTCGCGGGGGCGGGCACTGAAGCTTTCTTT. This encodes CASSLFAGAGTEAFF.

The CDR3 coding sequence is TGTGTCAGAGGAGGTTCAGGGGGCTGCGAGCAGTACTTC. It is translated as CVRGGSGGCEQYF. The chain recombines TRBV7-5 with TRBJ2-7; the D segment call TRBD1 is taken from the table without a DNA check. TRBV7-5 is assigned pseudogene status. The CDR3 is 13 residues long.

V usage is TRBV5-4 and J usage is TRBJ2-1; D perhaps matches TRBD1 (6 bases). CDR1 is SGHNT, CDR2 YYREEE, per germline (reference sequence). Trimming took 4 bases from V and 6 from J, leaving 17 bases between them. This CDR3 comprises 15 residues. The CDR3 nucleotides are TGTGCCAGCAGCCTTGATTTGACAGGCCCCAATGAGCAGTTCTTC. This gives the protein CASSLDLTGPNEQFF.

This clone was counted between two and nine times. This sequence joins TRBV4-2 and TRBJ2-1; 10 nucleotides match TRBD2. This CDR3 is built from 18 residues. V dropped 0 bases and J dropped 6; count of bases not matched to a gene: 11. The germline CDR1 and CDR2 sequences are LGHNA and YNFKEQ. DNA of the CDR3: TGTGCCAGCAGCCAAGATCTTTCTTTGGGACTAGCGTTCAATGAGCAGTTCTTC. Its protein is CASSQDLSLGLAFNEQFF.

The chain has TRBV27 and TRBJ1-1; TRBD1 might be the D (5 bases). V gave up 3 bases and J gave up 1 base, with 12 bases separating them. The germline V gene encodes CDR1 MNHEY and CDR2 SMNVEV (reference sequence). CDR3 length: 15 residues. The CDR3 loop is CASSFLRGGNTEAFF. The CDR3 bases are TGTGCCAGCAGTTTCCTACGGGGGGGGAACACTGAAGCTTTCTTT.

The chain employs TRBV30 and TRBJ1-2; tentatively, D is TRBD1 (5 bases). This CDR3 spans 14 amino acids. Trimming removed 3 bases at V and 5 bases at J, with 16 bases between. CDR1 and CDR2 (germline): GTSNPN, SVGIG (reference sequence). CDR3 nucleotides: TGTGCCTGGAGGAGGGAGGGACCCTTATATGGCTACACCTTC. Protein: CAWRREGPLYGYTF.

Notes on this clone: One end of the junction is discordant with germline, which a read error may explain. V is TRBV11-2 and J is TRBJ1-2, with a tentative D call TRBD1 (5 bases). In germline, CDR1 is SGHAT, CDR2 FQNNGV. CDR3 length: 14 residues. CDR3 in DNA: TGTGCCAGCAGTTGGTCTCAGGGAAACTACGGCTACACCTTC. Protein: CASSWSQGNYGYTF.

The rearrangement links TRBV19 to TRBJ1-1, with D perhaps matching TRBD1 (5 bases). CDR3 size: 16 residues. Germline CDR1 is LNHDA and CDR2 is SQIVND (reference sequence). V dropped 2 bases and J dropped 4 bases, with 17 bases sitting between them. The CDR3: CASSISGADSSTEAFF. CDR3 DNA sequence: TGTGCCAGTAGTATAAGCGGGGCCGACTCTAGCACTGAAGCTTTCTTT.

This rearrangement joins TRBV2 to TRBJ1-6; 8 nucleotides agree with TRBD1. There are 16 residues in the CDR3. V was clipped by 4 bases and J by 5 bases; unmatched bases: 7. Per the germline V gene, CDR1 is SNHLY and CDR2 is FYNNEI. The CDR3, as DNA: TGTGCCAGCAGTGTTCAGGGGGCCGTAAATAATTCACCCCTCCACTTT. This translates into CASSVQGAVNNSPLHF.

V and J are TRBV10-3 and TRBJ1-2; D is undetermined. Germline values: CDR1 ENHRY, CDR2 SYGVKD. Between the trimmed V and J ends, which lost 3 bases and 5 bases, there was a span of 10 bases. The CDR3 consists of 13 residues. The CDR3 loop reads CAISETKEYGYTF. The DNA of the CDR3 is TGTGCCATCAGTGAAACAAAGGAGTATGGCTACACCTTC.

CDR3 residues: CASSSGSDYEQYF. CDR3 sequence (DNA): TGTGCCAGCAGTTCCGGGAGTGACTACGAGCAGTACTTC. The chain links TRBV28 to TRBJ2-7, with TRBD2 as a possible D gene (6 bases). Germline CDR1 MDHEN, CDR2 SYDVKM. Deletions cut 4 bases from V and 3 bases from J, with 10 bases between. The CDR3 totals 13 residues.

Worth noting for this clone: Germline and junction disagree at one end, which may indicate a read error. V is TRBV5-1 and J is TRBJ2-7; D is unclear. Germline CDR1 reads SGHRS; CDR2 reads YFSETQ. The CDR3 totals 13 residues. CDR3 nucleotide sequence: TGCGCCAGCCGCTTGCCCAGCTCCTACGAGCAGTACTTC. Its translation is CASRLPSSYEQYF.